This TCR beta chain was recorded in a study of cytomegalovirus exposure and HLA in healthy donors. The PCR ran on 60 Vbeta and 13 Jbeta primers. Using immunoSEQ multiplex PCR, the repertoire was profiled, and TCRdb retains in-frame clones only, with some absent. The top ten clones hold approximately 0.6% of a sample with 200,000 to 250,000 clones, around 76% of them seen once. The CDR3 sequence is 15 residues long. Trimming stripped 5 bases from V and 7 bases from J, with 21 bases between. The germline V gene encodes CDR1 SGHVS and CDR2 FQNEAQ. The sequence came from a young man in good health and CMV-seronegative. What was sequenced was PBMCs. J is TRBJ2-7 and V is TRBV7-8, with D hard to call. The CDR3 nucleotides read TGTGCCAGCAGCCAAACCTCATCGTTCGGTCGGGAGCAGTACTTC. As protein: CASSQTSSFGREQYF.